The clone carrying this T cell receptor (beta chain) ranks as large in terms of frequency. What it recognizes is unknown. CSF cells underwent 10X single-cell V(D)J and 5' gene-expression profiling. After re-calling the 10x single-cell sequencing reads, TCRdb lists one entry per CDR3 protein, DNA absent. The sample data list about 1,000 distinct CDR3 sequences. No participant had an acute infectious disease, and all were physically fit. The data were obtained in a study of CD8 T cells in cerebrospinal fluid in Alzheimer's disease. Study context: Plate-based nested PCR sequencing and droplet-based sequencing measured CSF T cell clonal expansion. General study findings and limits: The authors cautioned that cerebrospinal fluid EBV-specific TCRs do not prove EBV causes Alzheimer's.

The source of this sequence is a human donor in good health. The sequenced material came from cerebrospinal fluid.

Here the CDR3 reads CASSIMGSTNEKLFF. J is TRBJ1-4 and V is TRBV7-8. This CDR3 is 15 amino acids long. From germline, CDR1 is SGHVS and CDR2 FQNEAQ.